A selection of T cell receptor beta chains follows, all from one sample in a study of shared clonotypes between healthy human individuals. Sequenced by immunoSEQ multiplex PCR; TCRdb stores in-frame clones only, minus some. Among a few million clones listed, over 85% were seen once. The sequenced sample was naive CD4+ T cells from PBMCs. The receptors come from a man aged 18 to 29 in good health. Some clones in this sample may be carry-over from other donors' samples. CDR3s include the opening cysteine and the closing phenylalanine or tryptophan. D genes are given only for firm matches.

v_call	d_call	j_call	cdr3_aa	cdr3_nt
TRBV30	-	TRBJ2-7	CAWSPQGYEQYF	TGTGCCTGGAGCCCCCAGGGTTACGAGCAGTACTTC
TRBV4-1	-	TRBJ1-5	CASSQAWTVNQPQHF	TGCGCCAGCAGCCAAGCGTGGACAGTAAATCAGCCCCAGCATTTT
TRBV29-1	TRBD1	TRBJ2-7	CSVEALRTGTASYEQYF	TGCAGCGTTGAAGCTCTAAGGACCGGGACAGCATCCTACGAGCAGTACTTC
TRBV28	-	TRBJ2-4	CASSPRWMLVAKNIQYF	TGTGCCAGCAGCCCCCGATGGATGCTGGTAGCCAAAAACATTCAGTACTTC
TRBV5-4	-	TRBJ2-7	CASSLGGSLTYEQYF	TGTGCCAGCAGCTTGGGAGGTTCCCTGACCTACGAGCAGTACTTC
TRBV7-8	-	TRBJ2-7	CASSLVGGRDEQYF	TGTGCCAGCAGCTTAGTCGGGGGCAGGGACGAGCAGTACTTC
TRBV6-5	-	TRBJ2-7	CASSFRRPYEQYF	TGTGCCAGCAGTTTTCGGCGGCCCTACGAGCAGTACTTC
TRBV7-8	TRBD1	TRBJ1-4	CASSQRTGFDEKLFF	TGTGCCAGCAGCCAAAGGACAGGGTTTGATGAAAAACTGTTTTTT
TRBV9	TRBD1	TRBJ2-7	CASSARTGTGAYEQYF	TGTGCCAGCAGCGCCAGAACCGGGACAGGGGCCTACGAGCAGTACTTC
TRBV6-1	TRBD1	TRBJ1-1	CASSERTGGKEAFF	TGTGCCAGCAGTGAAAGGACAGGGGGGAAAGAAGCTTTCTTT
TRBV9	-	TRBJ2-1	CASSVNRLNEQFF	TGTGCCAGCAGCGTCAACAGGTTAAATGAGCAGTTCTTC
TRBV30	-	TRBJ2-1	CAWSVVLGGYGEQFF	TGTGCCTGGAGTGTAGTACTAGGGGGGTATGGGGAGCAGTTCTTC